One and the same sample provided the 18 T cell receptor beta chains below, sequenced in a study of technical replicates of blood from four donors. Sequencing was performed with immunoSEQ multiplex PCR; in TCRdb, only in-frame clones are kept and a portion is missing. The data show under 65,000 clones, roughly 95% seen once. The source material was T cells isolated from PBMCs. All receptors derive from a human donor in good health.

V usage is TRBV9 and J usage is TRBJ2-7; TRBD2 aligns across 9 bases. V shed 0 bases, J shed 1 base, and the junction held 5 bases outside the gene matches. CDR3 size: 16 residues. From germline, CDR1 is SGDLS and CDR2 YYNGEE. This CDR3 is CASSVGGLARSYEQYF. CDR3 DNA: TGTGCCAGCAGCGTAGGGGGACTAGCCCGGTCCTACGAGCAGTACTTC.

In this sample, this clone turned up once. The chain couples TRBV28 to TRBJ2-7, with D perhaps matching TRBD1 (6 bases). V lost 6 bases, J lost 0 bases, and 15 bases lay in between. Per the germline V gene, CDR1 is MDHEN and CDR2 is SYDVKM. The CDR3 contains 15 residues. In DNA, the CDR3 is TGTGCCAGCAGACGCCACAGGGTGAGCTCCTACGAGCAGTACTTC. This encodes CASRRHRVSSYEQYF.

V and J are TRBV2 and TRBJ1-1, with 9 positions matching TRBD1. From germline, CDR1 is SNHLY and CDR2 FYNNEI. J lost 2 bases, V lost 7 bases, and 8 bases had no gene match. The CDR3 sequence is 15 residues long. CDR3 in amino acids: CASIKGTGRNTEAFF. The DNA of the CDR3 is TGTGCCAGCATAAAGGGGACAGGGCGAAACACTGAAGCTTTCTTT.

V gene TRBV4-1 combines with J gene TRBJ2-1; D is possibly TRBD2 (5 bases). Germline-derived CDR1 and CDR2 are MGHRA and YSYEKL. Trimming removed 1 base at V and 7 bases at J, with 11 bases between. The CDR3 runs 14 residues. CDR3 DNA: TGCGCCAGCAGCCAAGTCCTAGCCAAGAATGAGCAGTTCTTC. Translating gives CASSQVLAKNEQFF.

The gene calls are TRBV6-5 and TRBJ2-1; D gene ambiguous. V gave up 0 bases and J gave up 4 bases, with 4 bases separating them. Germline-derived CDR1 and CDR2 are MNHEY and SVGAGI. This CDR3 contains 13 residues. In DNA, the CDR3 is TGTGCCAGCAGTTACTCCCTGTACAATGAGCAGTTCTTC. Amino acid sequence: CASSYSLYNEQFF.

J is TRBJ1-1 and V is TRBV30; D is unclear. Trimming pared 1 base from V and 1 base from J, leaving 7 bases between. The CDR3 length is 13 residues. The V gene's germline CDR1 is GTSNPN and CDR2 SVGIG (reference sequence). The CDR3 nucleotides are TGTGCCTGGAGTGATCTCCGGAACACTGAAGCTTTCTTT. Translation: CAWSDLRNTEAFF. Full variable domain (rest looked up from reference TRBV30 and TRBJ1-1): SQTIHQWPATLVQPVGSPLSLECTVEGTSNPNLYWYRQAAGRGLQLLFYSVGIGQISSEVPQNLSASRPQDRQFILSSKKLLLSDSGFYLCAWSDLRNTEAFFGQGTRLTVV.

The V gene is TRBV30, the J gene TRBJ2-7; D perhaps matches TRBD2 (5 bases). Germline assignment: CDR1 GTSNPN and CDR2 SVGIG (reference sequence). The CDR3 spans 13 residues. Trimming pared 7 bases from V and 3 bases from J, leaving 16 bases between. The CDR3 nucleotides read TGTGCCTCTTCAGCGGATCTTTTCTACGAGCAGTACTTC. This encodes CASSADLFYEQYF.

The V and J genes are TRBV27 and TRBJ2-7, with D possibly being TRBD2 (6 bases). The germline CDR1 and CDR2 sequences are MNHEY and SMNVEV (reference sequence). The CDR3 totals 13 residues. Trimming cost V 5 bases and J 5 bases, with 13 bases left between them. The CDR3, as DNA: TGTGCCAGCAGTGCGGGGTGGGACCACGAGCAGTACTTC. Amino acids: CASSAGWDHEQYF.

The V gene is TRBV4-2, the J gene TRBJ2-2, with D tentatively TRBD2 (5 bases). Germline V lookup: CDR1 LGHNA, CDR2 YNFKEQ. V shed 0 bases and J shed 2 bases, with 7 bases lying between them. The CDR3 covers 15 residues. CDR3 DNA sequence: TGTGCCAGCAGCCAAGATGGACTCAACACCGGGGAGCTGTTTTTT. Amino acids: CASSQDGLNTGELFF.

The V and J genes are TRBV4-3 and TRBJ1-3; unclear D gene. The CDR3 contains 15 residues. V was clipped by 0 bases and J by 4 bases, with 10 bases between them. Germline V gene data show CDR1 as LGHNA and CDR2 as YSLEER. The CDR3 loop is CASSQDNRLGNTIYF. For the CDR3, the DNA is TGCGCCAGCAGCCAAGATAATCGTTTAGGAAACACCATATATTTT.

The chain recombines TRBV6-5 with TRBJ2-1; D unresolved. The V end was cut by 2 bases, the J end by 6 bases, with 14 bases between. CDR3 length: 15 residues. The germline gives CDR1 MNHEY, CDR2 SVGAGI. The CDR3 nucleotides are TGTGCCAGCAGTTACGCGCGATCGGTTCTCAATGAGCAGTTCTTC. Protein sequence: CASSYARSVLNEQFF.

The chain carries TRBV6-1 and TRBJ2-7; possible D gene TRBD2, 5 bases. CDR1 MNHNS and CDR2 SASEGT come from the germline V gene. The V and J ends lost 3 bases and 6 bases respectively, with 12 bases between them. CDR3 size: 13 residues. The CDR3 sequence: CASSDHTRPEQYF. CDR3 sequence (DNA): TGTGCCAGCAGTGACCATACTAGGCCCGAGCAGTACTTC.

The CDR3 bases are TGTGCCAGCAGCTTGGGGGGGACTAGCGGGATAGGGGCAGATACGCAGTATTTT. Encoded protein: CASSLGGTSGIGADTQYF. The V and J genes are TRBV5-4 and TRBJ2-3; 13 bases match TRBD2. The J segment lost 4 bases and the V segment lost 0 bases, leaving 8 bases of the junction unmatched. The CDR3 extends over 18 amino acids. Germline lookup yields CDR1 SGHNT and CDR2 YYREEE (reference sequence).

The V call is TRBV9, the J call TRBJ2-7; D gene unclear. Germline V gene lookup returns CDR1 SGDLS and CDR2 YYNGEE. V dropped 3 bases and J dropped 4 bases, with 8 bases sitting between them. This CDR3 has 12 residues. The CDR3 nucleotides read TGTGCCAGCAGCGCGACACCGTACGAGCAGTACTTC. This gives the protein CASSATPYEQYF. Full variable domain (missing parts from reference TRBV9 and TRBJ2-7): DSGVTQTPKHLITATGQRVTLRCSPRSGDLSVYWYQQSLDQGLQFLIQYYNGEERAKGNILERFSAQQFPDLHSELNLSSLELGDSALYFCASSATPYEQYFGPGTRLTVT.

This chain uses TRBV7-3 with TRBJ2-5; 7 bases match TRBD2. This CDR3 region has 15 residues. Per the germline V gene, CDR1 is SGHTA and CDR2 is FQGTGA. V gave up 1 base and J gave up 5 bases; unmatched junction bases: 7. CDR3 DNA sequence: TGTGCCAGCAGCTTAAGTCCCCGGGAGGTTGAGACCCAGTACTTC. Amino acids: CASSLSPREVETQYF.

The J gene is TRBJ2-3, the V gene TRBV2, with TRBD1 matching over 7 bases. Germline CDR1 and CDR2: SNHLY and FYNNEI. The CDR3 loop spans 18 amino acids. Unmatched junction bases numbered 17, after V lost 6 bases and J lost 2 bases. In nucleotides, the CDR3 is TGTGCCAGCAGATCACGAGGGACAGCACGATCGTCCACAGATACGCAGTATTTT. It codes for CASRSRGTARSSTDTQYF. Variable domain in full (rest from reference TRBV2 and TRBJ2-3): EPEVTQTPSHQVTQMGQEVILRCVPISNHLYFYWYRQILGQKVEFLVSFYNNEISEKSEIFDDQFSVERPDGSNFTLKIRSTKLEDSAMYFCASRSRGTARSSTDTQYFGPGTRLTVL.

The rearrangement links TRBV6-5 to TRBJ2-2; 7 nucleotides match TRBD2. Losses at the gene ends were 5 bases for V and 6 bases for J; bases not matched to a gene: 6. This CDR3 has 14 residues. CDR1 is MNHEY, CDR2 SVGAGI, per germline. CDR3 region: CASSQSGLPGELFF. Written as DNA, the CDR3 is TGTGCCAGCAGTCAGTCGGGACTACCCGGGGAGCTGTTTTTT.

The rearrangement links TRBV11-3 to TRBJ2-3; D remains ambiguous. V lost 5 bases to trimming and J lost 5 bases, with 14 bases between them. CDR1 is SGHNT and CDR2 is YENEEA in the germline V gene. The CDR3 is 14 residues long. CDR3 sequence (DNA): TGTGCCAGCAGCCCCCGGGTCGTAGTAGATACGCAGTATTTT. Amino acid sequence: CASSPRVVVDTQYF.